One and the same sample provided the 20 T cell receptor beta chains below, sequenced in a study of shared clonotypes between healthy human individuals. Terminally differentiated effector memory CD45RA+ cells were excluded from the naive CD8 cells, which were CD45RO-negative and positively selected for CCR7. Assay: immunoSEQ multiplex PCR; the TCRdb copy retains only in-frame clones and omits some. The data hold about 580,000 clones, with roughly 98% observed a single time. Sequenced input: naive CD8+ T cells sorted from blood. The receptor source for this set is a man aged 25-45 years in good health.

This chain links TRBV29-1 with TRBJ2-3; 11 bases line up with TRBD2. The CDR3 has 17 amino acids. Germline CDR1 is SQVTM and CDR2 is ANQGSEA. The V and J ends lost 2 bases and 3 bases, in that order; junction bases with no gene match: 10. CDR3 in DNA: TGCAGCGTTGAAAATCCCGGGACTAGCGGAGATACAGATACGCAGTATTTT. Protein: CSVENPGTSGDTDTQYF.

V and J are TRBV6-1 and TRBJ2-1; D is perhaps TRBD1 (5 bases). The V gene's germline CDR1 is MNHNS and CDR2 SASEGT. V lost 2 bases, J lost 2 bases, and 7 bases lay in between. The CDR3 length is 14 residues. The CDR3 loop is CASSEQGPYNEQFF. The CDR3 DNA reads TGTGCCAGCAGTGAACAGGGTCCCTACAATGAGCAGTTCTTC.

This sequence joins TRBV7-6 and TRBJ2-7; D gene uncertain. Germline V gene lookup returns CDR1 SGHVS and CDR2 FNYEAQ. The CDR3 is 13 amino acids. V shed 5 bases and J shed 3 bases, with 11 bases lying between them. In DNA, the CDR3 is TGTGCCAGCAGCCCGTTTGGGCGCTACGAGCAGTACTTC. Protein product: CASSPFGRYEQYF.

The V gene is TRBV27, the J gene TRBJ1-4, with no clear D. Germline V CDR1 and CDR2: MNHEY, SMNVEV (reference sequence). With 0 bases removed from V and 0 bases from J, the gap between germline ends came to 2 bases. CDR3 length equals 14 residues. The CDR3 nucleotides read TGTGCCAGCAGTTTATCTACAACTAATGAAAAACTGTTTTTT. It specifies CASSLSTTNEKLFF.

The V call is TRBV11-2, the J call TRBJ2-1; 7 positions match TRBD2. V dropped 3 bases and J dropped 2; count of bases not matched to a gene: 10. Germline loops: CDR1 SGHAT, CDR2 FQNNGV. CDR3 length: 17 residues. The CDR3 region is CASSFLPAGEAYNEQFF. The CDR3 DNA is TGTGCCAGCAGCTTTTTACCGGCGGGAGAGGCCTACAATGAGCAGTTCTTC.

The chain links TRBV7-9 to TRBJ2-7, with D perhaps given as TRBD1 or TRBD2 (5 bases each). CDR1 SEHNR and CDR2 FQNEAQ come from the germline V gene (reference sequence). The ends were cut back, 0 bases at V and 2 bases at J, with 11 bases in the middle. This CDR3 is built from 15 residues. The CDR3 protein is CASSLATKTAYEQYF. In DNA, the CDR3 is TGTGCCAGCAGCTTAGCGACTAAGACAGCCTACGAGCAGTACTTC.

V and J are TRBV5-4 and TRBJ2-6; D gene ambiguous. The CDR3 loop spans 12 amino acids. Trimming cost V 7 bases and J 3 bases, with 5 bases left between them. Germline V gives CDR1 SGHNT, CDR2 YYREEE (reference sequence). The CDR3 spells CASLDGANVLTF. Written as DNA, the CDR3 is TGTGCCAGCCTCGATGGGGCCAACGTCCTGACTTTC. Drawing the rest from reference TRBV5-4 and TRBJ2-6, the complete variable domain is ETGVTQSPTHLIKTRGQQVTLRCSSQSGHNTVSWYQQALGQGPQFIFQYYREEENGRGNFPPRFSGLQFPNYSSELNVNALELDDSALYLCASLDGANVLTFGAGSRLTVL.

The chain uses TRBV4-3 and TRBJ2-7, with 10 bases aligning to TRBD2. This CDR3 region has 14 residues. The J segment lost 1 base and the V segment lost 6 bases, leaving 3 bases of the junction unmatched. Germline V lookup: CDR1 LGHNA, CDR2 YSLEER. The CDR3 coding sequence is TGCGCCAGCAGTGGACTAGCGGATTCCTACGAGCAGTACTTC. Amino acids: CASSGLADSYEQYF.

This chain uses TRBV27 with TRBJ2-1; 7 bases fit TRBD2. The CDR3 spans 14 residues. Per germline, CDR1 MNHEY and CDR2 SMNVEV (reference sequence). Losses at the gene ends were 2 bases for V and 6 bases for J; bases not matched to a gene: 4. CDR3 DNA sequence: TGTGCCAGCAGTTTAGCGGGAGAGACCAATGAGCAGTTCTTC. It is translated as CASSLAGETNEQFF.

This clone has only one observation. The chain joins TRBV5-1 to TRBJ2-7; D gene uncertain. V was cut by 2 bases and J by 5 bases, with 11 bases left in between. The V gene's germline CDR1 is SGHRS and CDR2 YFSETQ. The CDR3 loop spans 13 amino acids. CDR3 sequence reads: CASSFWPEDEQYF. CDR3 in DNA: TGCGCCAGCAGCTTTTGGCCTGAGGACGAGCAGTACTTC. Full variable domain (rest looked up from reference TRBV5-1 and TRBJ2-7): KAGVTQTPRYLIKTRGQQVTLSCSPISGHRSVSWYQQTPGQGLQFLFEYFSETQRNKGNFPGRFSGRQFSNSRSEMNVSTLELGDSALYLCASSFWPEDEQYFGPGTRLTVT.

The chain links TRBV28 to TRBJ2-7, with D perhaps TRBD2 (5 bases). The V gene's germline CDR1 is MDHEN and CDR2 SYDVKM. V was cut by 5 bases and J by 0 bases, with 14 bases left in between. The length of the CDR3 is 15 residues. CDR3 nucleotide sequence: TGTGCCAGCAGTCACCGTAGCGTGAGCTCCTACGAGCAGTACTTC. Translation gives CASSHRSVSSYEQYF. Full variable domain (remainder filled in from reference TRBV28 and TRBJ2-7): DVKVTQSSRYLVKRTGEKVFLECVQDMDHENMFWYRQDPGLGLRLIYFSYDVKMKEKGDIPEGYSVSREKKERFSLILESASTNQTSMYLCASSHRSVSSYEQYFGPGTRLTVT.

The chain links TRBV10-2 to TRBJ2-7, with 7 nucleotides matching TRBD1. The CDR3 is 12 residues long. With 5 bases clipped from V and 6 bases from J, the junction kept 4 bases outside the gene matches. The germline V gene encodes CDR1 WSHSY and CDR2 SAAADI. The CDR3 region is CASSLGQVEQYF. DNA of the CDR3: TGCGCCAGCAGTTTAGGACAGGTCGAGCAGTACTTC.

The CDR3 reads CASSHRLQPNEQFF. CDR3 nucleotides: TGTGCCAGCAGCCACCGTCTGCAACCCAATGAGCAGTTCTTC. The J gene is TRBJ2-1, the V gene TRBV7-9; D unresolved. CDR3 length: 14 amino acids. V dropped 5 bases and J dropped 6 bases, with 14 bases sitting between them. The germline V gene encodes CDR1 SEHNR and CDR2 FQNEAQ (reference sequence).

The rearrangement joins TRBV2 to TRBJ2-3; 9 nucleotides agree with TRBD2. From germline, CDR1 is SNHLY and CDR2 FYNNEI. The CDR3 is 18 amino acids. The V segment lost 2 bases and the J segment 3 bases; nucleotides outside the gene matches: 12. Here the CDR3 DNA reads TGTGCCAGCAGTGAACGGCTAGCGGGAACACTCGAGACAGATACGCAGTATTTT. As protein: CASSERLAGTLETDTQYF.

The gene calls are TRBV1 and TRBJ1-3; the table's D call, TRBD1, was not checked against the DNA. TRBV1 represents a pseudogene. The CDR3 runs 16 residues. The CDR3: CTSSQGRDRGENTIYF. CDR3 coding DNA: TGCACCAGCAGCCAAGGCCGGGACAGGGGGGAAAACACCATATATTTT.

This clone was seen a few times. The sample contains more than one DNA sequence encoding this CDR3. The chain links TRBV5-6 to TRBJ2-7; no reliable D call. This CDR3 spans 11 amino acids. V gave up 1 base and J gave up 5 bases, with 4 bases separating them. Germline V gene data show CDR1 as SGHDT and CDR2 as YYEEEE. CDR3 in amino acids: CASSLSNEQYF. CDR3 DNA sequence: TGTGCCAGCAGCTTGAGCAACGAGCAGTACTTC.

The chain recombines TRBV7-6 with TRBJ2-1; maybe TRBD2 (5 bases). The germline V and J ends were trimmed by 5 bases and 2 bases, with 13 bases remaining between them. Germline loops: CDR1 SGHVS, CDR2 FNYEAQ. The CDR3 is 15 amino acids. CDR3 protein: CASSLGSTPYNEQFF. In DNA, the CDR3 is TGTGCCAGCAGCCTGGGGAGTACCCCCTACAATGAGCAGTTCTTC.

This sequence joins TRBV7-6 and TRBJ2-7; 11 bases agree with TRBD2. CDR1 is SGHVS, CDR2 FNYEAQ, per germline. The CDR3 loop spans 15 amino acids. Germline trimming cut 5 bases from V and 2 bases from J; bases unmatched to any gene: 5. This chain's CDR3 is CASSQGLAATYEQYF. As DNA, the CDR3 is TGTGCCAGCAGCCAGGGACTAGCGGCAACCTACGAGCAGTACTTC. The complete variable domain, with remaining parts taken from reference TRBV7-6 and TRBJ2-7, reads GAGVSQSPRYKVTKRGQDVALRCDPISGHVSLYWYRQALGQGPEFLTYFNYEAQQDKSGLPNDRFSAERPEGSISTLTIQRTEQRDSAMYRCASSQGLAATYEQYFGPGTRLTVT.

As for this clone: The sample holds other DNA sequences that translate to the same CDR3. The chain uses TRBV7-9 and TRBJ2-1; D is uncertain. Germline values: CDR1 SEHNR, CDR2 FQNEAQ (reference sequence). The CDR3 has 11 residues. Trimming took off 1 base at V and 10 bases at J, with 5 bases between the two ends. The CDR3: CASSLVGEQFF. In DNA, the CDR3 is TGTGCCAGCAGCTTAGTGGGAGAGCAGTTCTTC.

The chain uses TRBV7-2 and TRBJ2-7; no reliable D call. The CDR3 contains 14 residues. V was cut by 5 bases and J by 1 base, with 12 bases left in between. Germline-derived CDR1 and CDR2 are SGHTA and FQGNSA. The CDR3 region is CASSPRANSYEQYF. DNA of the CDR3: TGTGCCAGCAGCCCCCGAGCGAATTCCTACGAGCAGTACTTC. Complete variable domain (other parts from reference TRBV7-2 and TRBJ2-7): GAGVSQSPSNKVTEKGKDVELRCDPISGHTALYWYRQSLGQGLEFLIYFQGNSAPDKSGLPSDRFSAERTGGSVSTLTIQRTQQEDSAVYLCASSPRANSYEQYFGPGTRLTVT.